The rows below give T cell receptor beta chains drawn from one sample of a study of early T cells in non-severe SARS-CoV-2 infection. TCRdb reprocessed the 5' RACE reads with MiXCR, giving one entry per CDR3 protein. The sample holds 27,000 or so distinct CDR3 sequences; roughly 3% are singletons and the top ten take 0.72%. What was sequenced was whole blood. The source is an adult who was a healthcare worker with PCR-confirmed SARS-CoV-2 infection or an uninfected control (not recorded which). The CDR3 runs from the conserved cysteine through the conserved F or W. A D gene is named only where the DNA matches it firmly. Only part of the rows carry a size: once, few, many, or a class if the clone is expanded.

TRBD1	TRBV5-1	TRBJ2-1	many	TGCGCCAGCAGATTGACGTCCGGGACAGGGCACCGGAGTGAGCAGTTCTTC	CASRLTSGTGHRSEQFF
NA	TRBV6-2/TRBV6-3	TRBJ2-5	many	TGTGCCAGCTCCCCCCAAATTCAAGAGACCCAGTACTTC	CASSPQIQETQYF
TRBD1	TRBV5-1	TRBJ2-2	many	TGCGCCAGCAGCCCGATCAGACAGGGCGTGAACACCGGGGAGCTGTTTTTT	CASSPIRQGVNTGELFF
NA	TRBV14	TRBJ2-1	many	TGTGCCAGCAGCCAATTACCTCCTCACAATGAGCAGTTCTTC	CASSQLPPHNEQFF
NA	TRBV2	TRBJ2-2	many	TGTGCCAGCAGCAAGGGACACAGGGCGAGTGGCACCGGGGAGCTGTTTTTT	CASSKGHRASGTGELFF
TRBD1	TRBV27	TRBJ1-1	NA	TGTGCCAGCAGCTTGACAGGGGGCGGGAGAACTGAAGCTTTCTTT	CASSLTGGGRTEAFF
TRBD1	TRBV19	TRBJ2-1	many	TGTGCCAGTATAATGCCGGGGCAGGGGGCAAGCAATGAGCAGTTCTTC	CASIMPGQGASNEQFF
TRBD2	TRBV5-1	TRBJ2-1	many	TGCGCCAGCAGCTTGGTGGTATCCCTAGCGGGGGGGGATAAAAATGAGCAGTTCTTC	CASSLVVSLAGGDKNEQFF
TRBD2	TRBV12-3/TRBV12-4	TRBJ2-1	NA	TGTGCCAGCAGCCCGACAAGCAGACTAGCTTTTAATGAGCAGTTCTTC	CASSPTSRLAFNEQFF
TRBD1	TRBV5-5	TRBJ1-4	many	TGTGCCAGCAGGCGTACAGGGGGCTACGAAGAAAAACTGTTTTTT	CASRRTGGYEEKLFF
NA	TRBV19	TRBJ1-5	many	TGTGCCAGTCAACAGACCCATAGCAATCAGCCCCAGCATTTT	CASQQTHSNQPQHF
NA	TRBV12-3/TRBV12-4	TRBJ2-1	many	TGTGCCAGCAGTTTAGACGTTGGTAGGGATGAGCAGTTCTTC	CASSLDVGRDEQFF
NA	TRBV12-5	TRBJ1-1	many	TGTGCTAGTGGTTTGACGACAAGGGTAAAAGAGAACACTGAAGCTTTCTTT	CASGLTTRVKENTEAFF
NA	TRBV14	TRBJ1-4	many	TGTGCCAGCAGCCAAGATCAAAGCGGTCGCAATGAAAAACTGTTTTTT	CASSQDQSGRNEKLFF
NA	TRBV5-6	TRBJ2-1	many	TGTGCCAGCAACCTCGACTTATACAATGAGCAGTTCTTC	CASNLDLYNEQFF
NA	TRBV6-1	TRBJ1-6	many	TGTGCCAGCAGTGAAACCCTGGCCAATTCACCCCTCCACTTT	CASSETLANSPLHF
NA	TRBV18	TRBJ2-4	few	TGTGCCAGCTCACCATTTTTGGAGGGAATGGGGGCCAAAAACATTCAGTACTTC	CASSPFLEGMGAKNIQYF
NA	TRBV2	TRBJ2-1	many	TGTGCCAGCAGTGAAATGGCAGTGGACCCTGCGCAGTTCTTC	CASSEMAVDPAQFF
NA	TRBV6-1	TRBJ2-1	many	TGTGCCAGCAGTGAGTACTTGAAAGGCAATGAGCAGTTCTTC	CASSEYLKGNEQFF
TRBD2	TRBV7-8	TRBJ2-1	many	TGTGCCAGCAGCCCCACCGGGACTAGCGGCCACAATGAGCAGTTCTTC	CASSPTGTSGHNEQFF
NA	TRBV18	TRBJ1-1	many	TGTGCCAGCTCGTCGAAGGGGGGGACTGAAGCTTTCTTT	CASSSKGGTEAFF
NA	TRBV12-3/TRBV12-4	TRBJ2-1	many	TGTGCCAGCACCAAAAGGGGGTTCTCCTACAATGAGCAGTTCTTC	CASTKRGFSYNEQFF
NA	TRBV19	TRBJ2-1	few	TGTGCCAGTAGTCCGCTACAGTTTTCCTTGGCCAATGAGCAGTTCTTC	CASSPLQFSLANEQFF
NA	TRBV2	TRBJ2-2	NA	TGTGCCAGCAGTCGCCCGAACACCGGGGAGCTGTTTTTT	CASSRPNTGELFF
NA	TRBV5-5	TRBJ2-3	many	TGTGCCAGCAGAATTCAAGGTACCAGGGCGCAGTATTTT	CASRIQGTRAQYF
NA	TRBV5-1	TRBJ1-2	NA	TGCGCCAGCAGCTTGAATCCAGAGAAATACTATGGCTACACCTTC	CASSLNPEKYYGYTF
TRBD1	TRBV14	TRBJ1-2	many	TGTGCCAGCAGCCAAGTTGGGACAGAGCGATATGGCTACACCTTC	CASSQVGTERYGYTF
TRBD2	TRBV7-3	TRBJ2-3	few	TGTGCCAGCAGCGTAGCGGGGGGTTCTGACGCAGATACGCAGTATTTT	CASSVAGGSDADTQYF
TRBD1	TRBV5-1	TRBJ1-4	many	TGCGCCAGCAGACAGGGGGCTGCAACTAATGAAAAACTGTTTTTT	CASRQGAATNEKLFF
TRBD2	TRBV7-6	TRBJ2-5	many	TGTGCCAGCAGCCAAATCGGGGGGGCCCAAGAGACCCAGTACTTC	CASSQIGGAQETQYF
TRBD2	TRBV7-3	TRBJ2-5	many	TGTGCCAGCAGCTTCTTCAAGCGGGGGAAACAAGAGACCCAGTACTTC	CASSFFKRGKQETQYF
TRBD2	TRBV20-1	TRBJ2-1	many	TGCAGTGCTAGAGATCTCCAGCGGGAGGAGCAGTTCTTC	CSARDLQREEQFF
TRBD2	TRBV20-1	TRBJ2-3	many	TGCAGTGCTAGAGATCCAGCGGGGGCCAGCACAGATACGCAGTATTTT	CSARDPAGASTDTQYF
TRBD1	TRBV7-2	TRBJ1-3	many	TGTGCCAGCAGCGGATATACCGGGACAGGGTTTGAAAACACCATATATTTT	CASSGYTGTGFENTIYF
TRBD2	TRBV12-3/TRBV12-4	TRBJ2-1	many	TGTGCCAGCAGTTTGTTACGGGGGGGATATGAGCAGTTCTTC	CASSLLRGGYEQFF
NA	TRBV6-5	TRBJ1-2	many	TGTGCCAGCAGTTCTCCCGGGACGACTGCCGACTATGGCTACACCTTC	CASSSPGTTADYGYTF
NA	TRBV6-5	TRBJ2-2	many	TGTGCCAGCAGTCAATTTACAGGGAACACCGGGGAGCTGTTTTTT	CASSQFTGNTGELFF
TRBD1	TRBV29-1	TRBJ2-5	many	TGCAGCGTACGGACAGGGTCCGAGAAGACCCAGTACTTC	CSVRTGSEKTQYF
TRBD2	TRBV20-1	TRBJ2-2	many	TGCAGTGCTGAGAGGAGGAGGACTAGCACCGGGGAGCTGTTTTTT	CSAERRRTSTGELFF
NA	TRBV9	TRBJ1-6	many	TGTGCCAGCAGCGGAGACACAAAATCTAACCCCCTCCACTTT	CASSGDTKSNPLHF
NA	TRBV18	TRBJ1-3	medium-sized	TGTGCCAGCCAAGACTTGGCCTCTGGAAACACCATATATTTT	CASQDLASGNTIYF
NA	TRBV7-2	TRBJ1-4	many	TGTGCCAGCAGCCACAGTACAACTAATGAAAAACTGTTTTTT	CASSHSTTNEKLFF
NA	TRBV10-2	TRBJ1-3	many	TGCGCCAGCGGCCCTCAACAGGGCTCCACTGGAAACACCATATATTTT	CASGPQQGSTGNTIYF
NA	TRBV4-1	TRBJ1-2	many	TGCGCCAGCAGCCAAGGGGTCGTGACACCATATGGCTACACCTTC	CASSQGVVTPYGYTF
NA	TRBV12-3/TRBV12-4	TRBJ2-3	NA	TGTGCCAGCAGTTTTACTTCGAGGACAGATACGCAGTATTTT	CASSFTSRTDTQYF
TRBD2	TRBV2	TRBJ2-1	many	TGTGCCAGCAGACCCAATAGCGGGAGCTCCTACAATGAGCAGTTCTTC	CASRPNSGSSYNEQFF
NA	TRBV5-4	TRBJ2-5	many	TGTGCCAGCAGCTTGAGGACGGAGGCGGAGACCCAGTACTTC	CASSLRTEAETQYF
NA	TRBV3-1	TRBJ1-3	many	TGTGCCAGCAGCCCCTACGCGGGGCCCTCTGGAAACACCATATATTTT	CASSPYAGPSGNTIYF
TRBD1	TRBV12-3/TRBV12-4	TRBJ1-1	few	TGTGCCAGCAGCCACGACAGGGTAGTGAACACTGAAGCTTTCTTT	CASSHDRVVNTEAFF
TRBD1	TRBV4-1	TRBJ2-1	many	TGCGCCAGCAGCCACCCTACAGGGGGCAAGAATGAGCAGTTCTTC	CASSHPTGGKNEQFF
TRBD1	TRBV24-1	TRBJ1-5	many	TGTGCCACCAGTACATCCGGGACAGGGAGCAATCAGCCCCAGCATTTT	CATSTSGTGSNQPQHF
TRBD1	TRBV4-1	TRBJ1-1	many	TGCGCCAGCAGCCGGCGGACAGGGGAGAACACTGAAGCTTTCTTT	CASSRRTGENTEAFF
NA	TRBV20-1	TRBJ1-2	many	TGCAGTGCTAGAGGGGTTGGCTACACCTTC	CSARGVGYTF
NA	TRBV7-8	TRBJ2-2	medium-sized	TGTGCCAGCAGGATCGACAGTTCGAACACCGGGGAGCTGTTTTTT	CASRIDSSNTGELFF
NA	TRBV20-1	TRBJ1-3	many	TGCAGTGCTAGAGGGACAGTAAAAGGAAACACCATATATTTT	CSARGTVKGNTIYF
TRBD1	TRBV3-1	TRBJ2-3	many	TGTGCCAGCAGGGGACAGGGGCAGTCAGATACGCAGTATTTT	CASRGQGQSDTQYF
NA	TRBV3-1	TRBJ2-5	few	TGTGCCAGCAGCCAAGTTTCGCGGCTACAAGAGACCCAGTACTTC	CASSQVSRLQETQYF